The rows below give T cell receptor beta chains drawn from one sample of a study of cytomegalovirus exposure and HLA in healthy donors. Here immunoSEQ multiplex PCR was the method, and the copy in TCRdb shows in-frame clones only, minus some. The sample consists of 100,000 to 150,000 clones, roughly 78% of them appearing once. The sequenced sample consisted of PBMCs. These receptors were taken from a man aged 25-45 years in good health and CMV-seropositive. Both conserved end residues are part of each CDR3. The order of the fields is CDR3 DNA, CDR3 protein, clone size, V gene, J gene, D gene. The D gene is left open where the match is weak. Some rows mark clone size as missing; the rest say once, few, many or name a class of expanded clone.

CDR3 DNA: TGTGCCAGCAGCCCCCCGGGTCCTCTTAGCACAGATACGCAGTATTTT
CDR3 protein: CASSPPGPLSTDTQYF
clone size: few
V gene: TRBV5-5
J gene: TRBJ2-3
D gene: NA

CDR3 DNA: TGTGCCAGCAGCTTAGCGTCACTATCAAACTATGGCTACACCTTC
CDR3 protein: CASSLASLSNYGYTF
clone size: NA
V gene: TRBV7-2
J gene: TRBJ1-2
D gene: NA

CDR3 DNA: TGTGCCAGCAGTGAGGCTCCCCCAACATACTACGAGCAGTACTTC
CDR3 protein: CASSEAPPTYYEQYF
clone size: NA
V gene: TRBV2
J gene: TRBJ2-7
D gene: NA

CDR3 DNA: TGTGCCAGTAGTGGCCGGGACAGGGGAACGAGTGAAAAACTGTTTTTT
CDR3 protein: CASSGRDRGTSEKLFF
clone size: NA
V gene: TRBV19
J gene: TRBJ1-4
D gene: TRBD1

CDR3 DNA: TGTGCCAGCAGGAGACAGGGGGCCTCCTACAATGAGCAGTTCTTC
CDR3 protein: CASRRQGASYNEQFF
clone size: few
V gene: TRBV6-5
J gene: TRBJ2-1
D gene: TRBD1

CDR3 DNA: TGTGCCATCCTCGCGGTTGAGACAGATACGCAGTATTTT
CDR3 protein: CAILAVETDTQYF
clone size: NA
V gene: TRBV10-3
J gene: TRBJ2-3
D gene: NA

CDR3 DNA: TGCGCCAGCAGCTTGGAACTAGCGGGGGGCCCAGAGACCCAGTACTTC
CDR3 protein: CASSLELAGGPETQYF
clone size: NA
V gene: TRBV5-1
J gene: TRBJ2-5
D gene: TRBD2

CDR3 DNA: TGTGCCAGCAGCGTAGGACTAGCGGGGCCCGTCCAGTTCTTC
CDR3 protein: CASSVGLAGPVQFF
clone size: NA
V gene: TRBV7-2
J gene: TRBJ2-1
D gene: TRBD2

CDR3 DNA: TGTGCCAGCAGCTTTCGGGCGGGGACCCATTTGGAGACCCAGTACTTC
CDR3 protein: CASSFRAGTHLETQYF
clone size: NA
V gene: TRBV7-8
J gene: TRBJ2-5
D gene: NA

CDR3 DNA: TGTGCCAGCAGCGTATATGAGCAAGCCTATAATGGCTACACCTTC
CDR3 protein: CASSVYEQAYNGYTF
clone size: NA
V gene: TRBV9
J gene: TRBJ1-2
D gene: NA

CDR3 DNA: TGTGCCAGCAGTTCTCAGGACAACCAGCCCCAGCATTTT
CDR3 protein: CASSSQDNQPQHF
clone size: NA
V gene: TRBV6-5
J gene: TRBJ1-5
D gene: NA

CDR3 DNA: TGTGCCAGCAGCTTAGACAGGGGGCCTGATACGCAGTATTTT
CDR3 protein: CASSLDRGPDTQYF
clone size: few
V gene: TRBV11-2
J gene: TRBJ2-3
D gene: TRBD1

CDR3 DNA: TGCAGCGTTGGGAGAATGGGGACTTCCCAAGAGACCCAGTACTTC
CDR3 protein: CSVGRMGTSQETQYF
clone size: NA
V gene: TRBV29-1
J gene: TRBJ2-5
D gene: NA

CDR3 DNA: TGTGCCAGCAGCTTACCGTGGAGTCTCTCTGGGGCCAACGTCCTGACTTTC
CDR3 protein: CASSLPWSLSGANVLTF
clone size: NA
V gene: TRBV11-2
J gene: TRBJ2-6
D gene: NA

CDR3 DNA: TGTGCCAGCAGTGAAGTGGCAGGTAGAGGCTACACCTTC
CDR3 protein: CASSEVAGRGYTF
clone size: NA
V gene: TRBV6-1
J gene: TRBJ1-2
D gene: NA

CDR3 DNA: TGTGCCAGCTCACCAGTGTATTTCGGGACAGAAGATGAAAAACTGTTTTTT
CDR3 protein: CASSPVYFGTEDEKLFF
clone size: NA
V gene: TRBV18
J gene: TRBJ1-4
D gene: TRBD1

CDR3 DNA: TGTGCCAGCAGCCAACAGGGGCCCTATGGCTACACCTTC
CDR3 protein: CASSQQGPYGYTF
clone size: NA
V gene: TRBV5-5
J gene: TRBJ1-2
D gene: TRBD1

CDR3 DNA: TGTGCCAGCAGCTTCACGACGGGACGGGGGACTGAAGCTTTCTTT
CDR3 protein: CASSFTTGRGTEAFF
clone size: NA
V gene: TRBV7-9
J gene: TRBJ1-1
D gene: NA

CDR3 DNA: TGTGCCAGCAGCTCAAAGGGAGGTGGCGAGCAGTACTTC
CDR3 protein: CASSSKGGGEQYF
clone size: NA
V gene: TRBV7-9
J gene: TRBJ2-7
D gene: NA